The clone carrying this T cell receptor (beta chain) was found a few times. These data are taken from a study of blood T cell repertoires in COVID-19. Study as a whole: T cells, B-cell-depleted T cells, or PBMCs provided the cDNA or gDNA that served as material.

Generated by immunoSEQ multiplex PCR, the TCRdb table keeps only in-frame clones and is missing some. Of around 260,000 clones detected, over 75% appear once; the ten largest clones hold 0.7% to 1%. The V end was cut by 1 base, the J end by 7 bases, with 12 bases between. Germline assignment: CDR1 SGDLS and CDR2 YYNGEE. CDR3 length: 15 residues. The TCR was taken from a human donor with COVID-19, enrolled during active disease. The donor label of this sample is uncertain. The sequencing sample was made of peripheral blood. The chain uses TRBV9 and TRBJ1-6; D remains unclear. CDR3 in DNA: TGTGCCAGCAGCGTAAGGTGGGCAGCCAATTCACCCCTCCACTTT. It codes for CASSVRWAANSPLHF.